The 21 T cell receptor beta chains in this list originate from one sample, sequenced in a study of blood T cells in healthy people across ages. It was with a sample-barcoded 5' primer and a J-beta primer mix that a second PCR of about 6 to 12 cycles was run. MiXCR was run by TCRdb on the 5' RACE reads, yielding one entry per CDR3 protein. The sample consists of around 1.1 million distinct CDR3 sequences, 35% to 40% of them appearing once. The specimen was blood. The receptors stem from a young man in good health.

Only a few counts were recorded for this clonotype. The chain is built from TRBV20-1 and TRBJ2-3; 7 bases are shared with TRBD2. Trimming removed 0 bases from V and 5 bases from J; junction bases left unmatched: 8. CDR3 length: 15 residues. Germline V gives CDR1 DFQATT, CDR2 SNEGSKA (reference sequence). CDR3 DNA: TGCAGTGCTAGAGAGGCGGGGAGGGAGGAAGATACGCAGTATTTT. Residues: CSAREAGREEDTQYF.

The chain joins TRBV20-1 to TRBJ2-1, with 14 bases fitting TRBD2. J gave up 8 bases and V 4 bases, and 10 bases lay outside the gene matches. The germline CDR1 and CDR2 sequences are DFQATT and SNEGSKA (reference sequence). CDR3 length equals 16 residues. Written as DNA, the CDR3 is TGCAGTGCTAAACCGGGACTAGCGGGGGAAGGATATGAGCAGTTCTTC. Translated: CSAKPGLAGEGYEQFF.

V is TRBV3-1 and J is TRBJ1-1; D might be TRBD1 (6 bases). The V end was cut by 1 base, the J end by 3 bases, with 12 bases between. CDR1 is LGHDT, CDR2 YNNKEL, per germline (reference sequence). This CDR3 spans 15 amino acids. The CDR3 region is CASSQGSSGDTEAFF. CDR3 in DNA: TGTGCCAGCAGCCAAGGAAGTTCAGGGGACACTGAAGCTTTCTTT. The full variable domain, its missing parts supplied by reference TRBV3-1 and TRBJ1-1, is DTAVSQTPKYLVTQMGNDKSIKCEQNLGHDTMYWYKQDSKKFLKIMFSYNNKELIINETVPNRFSPKSPDKAHLNLHINSLELGDSAVYFCASSQGSSGDTEAFFGQGTRLTVV.

This clonotype was detected only a few times. V is TRBV7-8 and J is TRBJ1-1; a possible D gene is TRBD1 (6 bases). With 0 bases removed from V and 5 bases from J, the gap between germline ends came to 13 bases. Germline CDR1 reads SGHVS; CDR2 reads FQNEAQ. This CDR3 spans 15 amino acids. CDR3 coding DNA: TGTGCCAGCAGCTTAGCGGGGGGCCGGCGAACTGAAGCTTTCTTT. Amino acids: CASSLAGGRRTEAFF.

The chain joins TRBV5-1 to TRBJ1-4; D call uncertain. CDR1 is SGHRS, CDR2 YFSETQ, per germline. Trimming removed 1 base from V and 6 bases from J, with 7 bases in between. The CDR3 is made up of 13 amino acids. The CDR3 here is CASSLWSYEKLFF. CDR3 sequence (DNA): TGCGCCAGCAGCTTGTGGAGTTATGAAAAACTGTTTTTT.

The CDR3 loop is CSVEGDPWEYQETQYF. DNA of the CDR3: TGCAGCGTTGAAGGCGACCCATGGGAGTACCAAGAGACCCAGTACTTC. The chain has TRBV29-1 and TRBJ2-5, with D possibly matching TRBD2 (5 bases). V lost 1 base, J lost 0 bases, and 15 bases lay in between. This CDR3 has 16 amino acids. CDR1 is SQVTM and CDR2 is ANQGSEA in the germline V gene.

This clonotype showed up just a few times. The chain links TRBV5-1 to TRBJ2-3; D is perhaps TRBD2 (5 bases). V was clipped by 0 bases and J by 1 base, with 12 bases between them. This CDR3 is built from 16 residues. Germline V CDR1 and CDR2: SGHRS, YFSETQ. DNA of the CDR3: TGCGCCAGCAGCTTGGGGTCTGTTAGCGGCACAGATACGCAGTATTTT. Translating it yields CASSLGSVSGTDTQYF.

Only a few counts were recorded for this clonotype. The rearrangement links TRBV12-3 or TRBV12-4 to TRBJ2-1; D gene unclear. The CDR3 has 13 amino acids. V was trimmed by 3 bases and J by 3 bases, leaving 6 bases between them. CDR3 loop: CASSLSFYNEQFF. The CDR3 DNA follows: TGTGCCAGCAGTTTGTCCTTCTACAATGAGCAGTTCTTC.

V gene TRBV4-1 combines with J gene TRBJ1-5; 7 bases are shared with TRBD1. V lost 4 bases to trimming and J lost 8 bases; unmatched junction nucleotides: 5. This CDR3 contains 13 residues. The germline V gene has CDR1 MGHRA and CDR2 YSYEKL. CDR3 region: CASSPGQGEPQHF. In nucleotides, the CDR3 is TGCGCCAGCAGCCCCGGGCAGGGGGAGCCCCAGCATTTT.

This chain joins TRBV20-1 and TRBJ2-3; possibly TRBD2 for D (6 bases). The germline V and J ends were trimmed by 3 bases and 10 bases, with 23 bases remaining between them. Germline CDR1 is DFQATT and CDR2 is SNEGSKA (reference sequence). CDR3 size: 15 residues. In DNA form, the CDR3 reads TGCAGTGCTAGGACCTCCGGGACTGAGACCCCCCCGCAGTATTTT. Amino acid sequence: CSARTSGTETPPQYF.

There are a few counts of this clonotype. The chain is built from TRBV2 and TRBJ2-5, with D perhaps TRBD1 (5 bases). Trimming cost V 5 bases and J 5 bases, with 12 bases left between them. Germline-derived CDR1 and CDR2 are SNHLY and FYNNEI. The length of the CDR3 is 13 residues. The CDR3, as DNA: TGTGCCAGCAGTCCAGGGTTGGGGGAGACCCAGTACTTC. Residues: CASSPGLGETQYF.

Comment on this clonotype: One end of the junction fails to match germline, which may point to a read error. The gene calls are TRBV3-1 and TRBJ2-7, with a possible D match to TRBD1 (6 bases). In germline, CDR1 is LGHDT, CDR2 YNNKEL (reference sequence). The CDR3 consists of 13 residues. DNA for the CDR3: TGTGTCAGCAGCCCCGTAGGGGGCTACGAGCAGTACTTC. Its protein product is CVSSPVGGYEQYF.

In its sample, this clonotype was seen many times. This sequence joins TRBV20-1 and TRBJ2-3; 10 bases fit TRBD2. Trimming took 6 bases from V and 0 from J; bases not matched to a gene: 3. The germline gives CDR1 DFQATT, CDR2 SNEGSKA (reference sequence). The CDR3 consists of 14 residues. The DNA of the CDR3 is TGCAGTGCACCGGGACTAGCGAGCACAGATACGCAGTATTTT. This sequence encodes CSAPGLASTDTQYF.

The table lists this clonotype with many counts. V and J are TRBV7-8 and TRBJ1-2; D remains ambiguous. Germline V lookup: CDR1 SGHVS, CDR2 FQNEAQ. The CDR3 runs to 17 residues. V was trimmed by 5 bases and J by 0 bases, leaving 19 bases between them. The CDR3 sequence: CASSLGLGGITNYGYTF. DNA for the CDR3: TGTGCCAGCAGCCTTGGACTAGGAGGAATAACTAACTATGGCTACACCTTC.

Points on this clonotype: This may arise from a read error, as a much more abundant clone is one base away. The chain is built from TRBV7-3 and TRBJ2-1, with a weak D call TRBD1 (6 bases). Per germline, CDR1 SGHTA and CDR2 FQGTGA. CDR3 length: 16 residues. The ends were cut back, 1 base at V and 10 bases at J, with 20 bases in the middle. The CDR3 is CASSLKIMGASEEQFF. CDR3 nucleotides: TGTGCCAGCAGCTTAAAGATCATGGGGGCTTCAGAGGAGCAGTTCTTC.

This clonotype was counted a few times. The chain couples TRBV6-5 to TRBJ1-6; TRBD1 matches at 9 bases. V lost 0 bases to trimming and J lost 0 bases; unmatched junction nucleotides: 6. The CDR3 runs 19 residues. The germline V gene encodes CDR1 MNHEY and CDR2 SVGAGI. DNA of the CDR3: TGTGCCAGCAGTTACTCTTGGGACAGGGCCAGCTCCTATAATTCACCCCTCCACTTT. Translated, it gives CASSYSWDRASSYNSPLHF.

This clonotype was observed a few times. The J gene is TRBJ2-1, the V gene TRBV4-3, with D unresolved. The end of the DNA is better explained by TRBJ2-7, so the J call may be wrong. The CDR3 is 13 residues long. Germline loops: CDR1 LGHNA, CDR2 YSLEER. The CDR3 bases are TGCGCCAGCAGCCAAGATCGGTACAATGAGCAGTACTTC. Its protein is CASSQDRYNEQYF.

A few counts support this clonotype. CDR3 amino acids: CASILTWSTNYGYTF. The CDR3, as DNA: TGTGCCAGCATCCTAACGTGGAGCACAAACTATGGCTACACCTTC. The chain combines TRBV6-1 with TRBJ1-2; unclear D gene. The CDR3 is 15 amino acids. Trimming stripped 7 bases from V and 2 bases from J, with 17 bases between. Per the germline V gene, CDR1 is MNHNS and CDR2 is SASEGT.

The chain has TRBV7-6 and TRBJ2-2; D ambiguous. Per germline, CDR1 SGHVS and CDR2 FNYEAQ. The CDR3 contains 13 residues. The germline V and J ends were trimmed by 6 bases and 11 bases, with 16 bases remaining between them. CDR3 sequence (DNA): TGTGCCAGCAGTAGCCCCGAGGAGCGTGAGCTGTTTTTT. Amino acid sequence: CASSSPEERELFF.

V usage is TRBV29-1 and J usage is TRBJ2-1, with D unresolved. The CDR3 is made up of 10 amino acids. CDR1 and CDR2 (germline): SQVTM, ANQGSEA. The CDR3 loop reads CSAVKNEQFF. The CDR3 nucleotides read TGCAGTGCGGTAAAGAATGAGCAGTTCTTC.

This chain joins TRBV7-2 and TRBJ1-5, with D possibly being TRBD1 (6 bases). Germline-derived CDR1 and CDR2 are SGHTA and FQGNSA. The CDR3 length is 15 residues. V was cut by 4 bases and J by 5 bases, with 15 bases left in between. The CDR3 coding sequence is TGTGCCAGCAGCTCCTACAGGGATCGCGATCAGCCCCAGCATTTT. Protein product: CASSSYRDRDQPQHF.